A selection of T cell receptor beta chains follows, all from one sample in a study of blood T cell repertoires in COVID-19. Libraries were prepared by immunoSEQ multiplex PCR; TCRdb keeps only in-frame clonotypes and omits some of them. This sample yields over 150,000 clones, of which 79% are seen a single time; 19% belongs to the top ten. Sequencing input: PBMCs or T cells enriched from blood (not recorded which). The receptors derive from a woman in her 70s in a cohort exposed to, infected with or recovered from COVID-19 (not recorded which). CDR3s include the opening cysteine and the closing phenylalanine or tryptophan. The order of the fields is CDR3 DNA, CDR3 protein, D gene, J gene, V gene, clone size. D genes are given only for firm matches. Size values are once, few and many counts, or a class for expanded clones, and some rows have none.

TGTGCCAGCAGCTTCAGCACAGGGGGCGACTACGAGCAGTACTTC CASSFSTGGDYEQYF TRBD1 TRBJ2-7 TRBV7-9 NA
TGTGCCATCAGTGAGTCTACGGGAGCAGGGGATACGCAGTATTTT CAISESTGAGDTQYF NA TRBJ2-3 TRBV10-3 NA
TGTGCCAGCAGCGTAGAGGGACTAGCGGGAGATGAGCAGTTCTTC CASSVEGLAGDEQFF TRBD2 TRBJ2-1 TRBV9 NA
TGTGCCAGCATACGACGGGGGGACACTGAAGCTTTCTTT CASIRRGDTEAFF NA TRBJ1-1 TRBV5-5 once
TGTGCCAGCAGCTTAGGACTCGGCGGGCCCACCTCGGGCTACGAGCAGTACTTC CASSLGLGGPTSGYEQYF NA TRBJ2-7 TRBV7-6 NA
TGTGCCAGCAGCTCAAGACAGGGGAGCGGGAACACTGAAGCTTTCTTT CASSSRQGSGNTEAFF TRBD1 TRBJ1-1 TRBV7-2 NA
TGCGCCAGCAGCTCCCCGACAGGTTTGACCCAACCTGGATCTGGGGCCAACGTCCTGACTTTC CASSSPTGLTQPGSGANVLTF NA TRBJ2-6 TRBV5-1 NA
TGTGCCAGCACCTACTGGGGGGGTAGCGGGAGTAGCAACGAGCAGTACTTC CASTYWGGSGSSNEQYF TRBD2 TRBJ2-7 TRBV7-9 NA
TGTGCCAGCAGCTTCGGACAGGGACACAATGAGCAGTTCTTC CASSFGQGHNEQFF TRBD1 TRBJ2-1 TRBV7-2 NA
TGTGCCAGCAGCCCCCGAGGTGACTCTGGGGCCAACGTCCTGACTTTC CASSPRGDSGANVLTF NA TRBJ2-6 TRBV9 few
TGTGCCAGCAGCTTAGTCGGGGGGCCTGGAGGTGAGCAGTTCTTC CASSLVGGPGGEQFF NA TRBJ2-1 TRBV7-2 NA
TGTGCCAGCAGCCTCAGACAGGGGGCGTCGAATTCACCCCTCCACTTT CASSLRQGASNSPLHF TRBD1 TRBJ1-6 TRBV7-9 NA
TGTGCCAGCAGTTTAGGAGGGACTAGCGGGAGGGCCGGGGAGCAGTACTTC CASSLGGTSGRAGEQYF TRBD2 TRBJ2-7 TRBV28 NA
TGCGCCAGCAGCCCCGACATAAACTTGAACACTGAAGCTTTCTTT CASSPDINLNTEAFF NA TRBJ1-1 TRBV5-1 NA
TGTGCCAGTACCTCCAATTCGGGACAGGGGATTGAAGCTTTCTTT CASTSNSGQGIEAFF TRBD1 TRBJ1-1 TRBV19 NA
TGTGCTAGTGCCGTCGACACTCAAGAGACCCAGTACTTC CASAVDTQETQYF NA TRBJ2-5 TRBV12-5 NA
TGCGCCAGCAGCTTGGTCGCGGGAGCAGTCGAGCAGTACTTC CASSLVAGAVEQYF TRBD2 TRBJ2-7 TRBV5-1 few
TGTGCCAGCAGCCCGCGACAGGGAGCCGACGAGCAGTACTTC CASSPRQGADEQYF TRBD1 TRBJ2-7 TRBV7-3 once
TGTGCCAGCAGCTCTTGGGCTAGCGCATACGAGCAGTACTTC CASSSWASAYEQYF NA TRBJ2-7 TRBV5-4 NA
TGTGCCAGCAGCGGACAGGGCCCCACGGAAGAGACCCAGTACTTC CASSGQGPTEETQYF TRBD1 TRBJ2-5 TRBV6-5 NA
TGTGCCAGCAGCTTAGATCCGTCCGGAGGAGTCGCTGAAGCTTTCTTT CASSLDPSGGVAEAFF NA TRBJ1-1 TRBV11-2 NA
TGTGCCAGCACCTCGACAGGGGGCTACAATGAGCAGTTCTTC CASTSTGGYNEQFF TRBD1 TRBJ2-1 TRBV6-6 NA
TGTGCCAGCAGCCAAGAAACCGGGTTCGACGAGACCCAGTACTTC CASSQETGFDETQYF NA TRBJ2-5 TRBV3-1/TRBV3-2 once
TGTGCCAGCAGTTTAGTAGCAGGGGGCTATCAGCCCCAGCATTTT CASSLVAGGYQPQHF TRBD1 TRBJ1-5 TRBV28 NA
TGTGCCAGCAGCCGCGAGGAGAACACTGAAGCTTTCTTT CASSREENTEAFF NA TRBJ1-1 TRBV6-4 few
TGTGCCAGCTCACCACAAGGGGGCAATTACGAGCAGTACTTC CASSPQGGNYEQYF TRBD1 TRBJ2-7 TRBV18 NA
TGCAGCGTTGAAGGGACGGGGGGGACGAATGAGCAGTTCTTC CSVEGTGGTNEQFF TRBD2 TRBJ2-1 TRBV29-1 NA
TGTGCCAGCAGCTCTAGGGGACAGGGAACCGACACTGAAGCTTTCTTT CASSSRGQGTDTEAFF TRBD1 TRBJ1-1 TRBV7-2 NA
TGTGCCAGCAGTTTAAGCGGGAGGTTCGAGCAGTACTTC CASSLSGRFEQYF TRBD2 TRBJ2-7 TRBV28 NA
TGTGCTAGTGGTTTGGGCGGGGGACTACTTCAATACGAGCAGTACTTC CASGLGGGLLQYEQYF TRBD2 TRBJ2-7 TRBV12-5 NA
TGTGCCAGCAGCCAAGACAGGCTTTCCTATGGCTACACCTTC CASSQDRLSYGYTF NA TRBJ1-2 TRBV4-2 few